The 7 T cell receptor beta chains listed next were all sequenced from one sample in a study of siplizumab effects on memory and regulatory T cells. Profiling relied on immunoSEQ multiplex PCR, and the TCRdb table lists in-frame clones only, not all of them. The sample yields roughly 26,000 clones, about 79% seen once. Sequencing was carried out using memory CD4+ T cells sorted from blood. These receptors originate from a human donor in good health.

The CDR3 reads CASSDIKEADQPQHF. Here the CDR3 DNA reads TGTGCCAGCAGCGACATCAAAGAGGCAGATCAGCCCCAGCATTTT. The chain joins TRBV21-1 to TRBJ1-5. TRBV21-1 is labeled a pseudogene. The CDR3 sequence is 15 residues long.

V gene TRBV29-1 combines with J gene TRBJ2-3; 11 bases map to TRBD2. CDR1 and CDR2 from the germline V gene are SQVTM and ANQGSEA. The CDR3 runs to 14 residues. In DNA, the CDR3 is TGCAGTGGGACCCTAGCGGGAGGCGCTGATACGCAGTATTTT. It yields the protein CSGTLAGGADTQYF.

This clone came up a few times. Relative to the germline gene, one junction end is altered; a read error may explain this. The chain employs TRBV7-7 and TRBJ2-1, with D perhaps matching TRBD1 (5 bases). Germline CDR1 SSHAT, CDR2 FNYEAQ (reference sequence). The CDR3 runs 15 residues. The CDR3 sequence is CASSPTKGNYNEQFF. For the CDR3, the DNA is TGTGCTAGCAGCCCGACGAAGGGGAACTACAATGAGCAGTTCTTC.

This chain connects TRBV25-1 to TRBJ1-1; D is unclear. V dropped 3 bases and J dropped 0 bases, with 8 bases sitting between them. There are 14 residues in the CDR3. Looked up from germline, CDR1 is MGHDK and CDR2 is SYGVNS. The CDR3 spells CASSDGFMNTEAFF. In nucleotides, the CDR3 is TGTGCCAGCAGTGATGGTTTTATGAACACTGAAGCTTTCTTT.

This chain joins TRBV7-2 and TRBJ1-1; D unresolved. Trimming left V 6 bases short and J 10 bases short, with 24 bases between. CDR3 length equals 15 residues. CDR1 and CDR2 from the germline V gene are SGHTA and FQGNSA. The CDR3: CASSYTLRAELGAFF. CDR3 DNA sequence: TGTGCCAGCAGTTACACCTTAAGAGCAGAACTAGGAGCTTTCTTT. Drawing the rest from reference TRBV7-2 and TRBJ1-1, the complete variable domain is GAGVSQSPSNKVTEKGKDVELRCDPISGHTALYWYRQSLGQGLEFLIYFQGNSAPDKSGLPSDRFSAERTGGSVSTLTIQRTQQEDSAVYLCASSYTLRAELGAFFGQGTRLTVV.

This chain uses TRBV6-5 with TRBJ2-7; 10 nucleotides align to TRBD2. This CDR3 has 13 residues. V shed 8 bases, J shed 6 bases, and the junction held 7 bases outside the gene matches. Germline V lookup: CDR1 MNHEY, CDR2 SVGAGI. The CDR3 nucleotides read TGTGCCAGCCAACTAGCGGGGCCGGGCGAGCAGTACTTC. This sequence encodes CASQLAGPGEQYF.

The V and J genes are TRBV25-1 and TRBJ1-4; a weak D match, TRBD1 (5 bases). CDR1 is MGHDK and CDR2 is SYGVNS in the germline V gene. Between the trimmed V and J ends, which lost 8 bases and 4 bases, there was a span of 14 bases. The CDR3 contains 14 residues. The CDR3 is CASGAGRLNEKLFF. In DNA form, the CDR3 reads TGTGCCAGCGGTGCGGGACGCCTTAATGAAAAACTGTTTTTT.